The rows below give T cell receptor beta chains drawn from one sample of a study of blood T cell repertoires in COVID-19. The assay was immunoSEQ multiplex PCR, and TCRdb's table has in-frame clones only and misses some. The sample holds around 77,000 clones; 75% to 90% are singletons and the top ten take roughly 5.6%. The sequenced material came from peripheral blood. All receptors come from a man older than 75 with acute or convalescent COVID-19. Each CDR3 is given with its conserved first and last residue. A D gene is named only where the DNA matches it firmly. The size of a clone is reported for some rows only, either as once, few or many, or as a class for expanded clones.

. | TRBJ2-1 | . | TRBV7-3 | TGTGCCAGCAGCTTAATACACGATGAGCAGTTCTTC | CASSLIHDEQFF
. | TRBJ2-7 | . | TRBV4-1 | TGCGCCAGCAGCCAAGTTAGCCCCGTCGTGCCCTACGAGCAGTACTTC | CASSQVSPVVPYEQYF
. | TRBJ2-7 | TRBD1 | TRBV5-1 | TGCGCCAGCACCGTTGGACAGGGAGGATGGGACGAGCAGTACTTC | CASTVGQGGWDEQYF
. | TRBJ2-7 | . | TRBV7-3 | TGTGCCAGCAGCGCCTATGGTGCCTACGAGCAGTACTTC | CASSAYGAYEQYF
. | TRBJ2-7 | . | TRBV5-4 | TGTGCCAGCAGCTTGGGACAGGACCCCTCCTACGAGCAGTACTTC | CASSLGQDPSYEQYF
. | TRBJ2-3 | TRBD1 | TRBV5-8 | TGTGCCAGCAGCATCGGACAGGGGGGTAGCACAGATACGCAGTATTTT | CASSIGQGGSTDTQYF
. | TRBJ2-1 | TRBD2 | TRBV6-6 | TGTGCCAGCAGCCAGGGCCTAGCGGGAAACAATGAGCAGTTCTTC | CASSQGLAGNNEQFF
. | TRBJ1-6 | . | TRBV19 | TGTGCCAGTAGTCCCGATTCGGGATCACCCCTCCACTTT | CASSPDSGSPLHF
. | TRBJ2-7 | TRBD1 | TRBV6-5 | TGTGCCAGCGGACAGGGGACCTCCTACGAGCAGTACTTC | CASGQGTSYEQYF
few | TRBJ2-3 | TRBD2 | TRBV7-3 | TGTGCCACGACTAGCGGGGGGGCTAGCACAGATACGCAGTATTTT | CATTSGGASTDTQYF
. | TRBJ1-2 | . | TRBV6-1 | TGTGCCAGCAGTGAAGACAGTAAAGGTGGCTACACCTTC | CASSEDSKGGYTF
. | TRBJ2-4 | . | TRBV7-2 | TGTGCCAGCAGCTTACAAGAGGGGGTCCAGTACTTC | CASSLQEGVQYF
. | TRBJ2-3 | . | TRBV7-8 | TGTGCCAGCAGGCCTTTGGGGCGGGACACAGATACGCAGTATTTT | CASRPLGRDTDTQYF
. | TRBJ1-1 | . | TRBV14 | TGTGCCAGCAGCCACCCCCGTCAGGGGCGCGGTGAAGCTTTCTTT | CASSHPRQGRGEAFF
. | TRBJ2-3 | . | TRBV10-2 | TGCGCCAGCAGTGAGCCGATTTCCTGGACAGCGTACTCTGAAACTAGCACAGATACGCAGTATTTT | CASSEPISWTAYSETSTDTQYF
. | TRBJ1-1 | TRBD1 | TRBV3-1/TRBV3-2 | TGTGCCAGCAGCCCCTGGACAGGGAGGTCGAACACTGAAGCTTTCTTT | CASSPWTGRSNTEAFF
. | TRBJ2-5 | . | TRBV27 | TGTGCCAGCAGTTTATCTTGGCAGGGGAGAGAGACCCAGTACTTC | CASSLSWQGRETQYF
. | TRBJ1-6 | . | TRBV5-6 | TGTGCCAGCAGCGGAGTTAGCTATAATTCACCCCTCCACTTT | CASSGVSYNSPLHF
. | TRBJ2-1 | . | TRBV6-5 | TGTGCCAGCAGCCCCTCTGGGGTAGGGGAGTTCTTC | CASSPSGVGEFF
. | TRBJ2-7 | . | TRBV10-3 | TGTGCCATCAGCCAGACCTACGAGCAGTACTTC | CAISQTYEQYF
. | TRBJ1-1 | . | TRBV29-1 | TGCAGCGCCACTTCGGAGGGCCTGGGCACTGAAGCTTTCTTT | CSATSEGLGTEAFF
once | TRBJ1-2 | . | TRBV5-1 | TGCGCCAGCAGTAGCGGGGACCTGTCAACTAACTATGGCTACACCTTC | CASSSGDLSTNYGYTF
. | TRBJ2-7 | . | TRBV3-1/TRBV3-2 | TGTGCCAGCAGCCAACAGCGGGCCTCCTACGAGCAGTACTTC | CASSQQRASYEQYF
. | TRBJ1-1 | TRBD1 | TRBV28 | TGTGCCAGCGGGACAGGGTCTGACATGAACACTGAAGCTTTCTTT | CASGTGSDMNTEAFF